Following are 25 T cell receptor beta chains from one sample sequenced in a study of blood T cell repertoires in COVID-19. Only in-frame clones appear in the TCRdb table, and some are missing; sequencing was by immunoSEQ multiplex PCR. The sample shows approximately 180,000 clones, about 85% of them seen only once. Sequencing used peripheral blood. These receptors were collected from a man aged 60-69 years with active or convalescent COVID-19.

In this sample, this clone turned up once. The gene calls are TRBV5-1 and TRBJ1-4, with TRBD1 matching 12 bases. Germline CDR1 and CDR2: SGHRS and YFSETQ. Trimming cost V 3 bases and J 8 bases; bases outside gene matches: 5. The CDR3 is 15 amino acids. The CDR3: CASSYSGTGGEKLFF. The DNA of the CDR3 is TGCGCCAGCAGCTATTCCGGGACAGGGGGCGAAAAACTGTTTTTT.

The V gene is TRBV19, the J gene TRBJ1-5; D might be TRBD1 (6 bases). The germline V gene has CDR1 LNHDA and CDR2 SQIVND (reference sequence). Trimming removed 3 bases from V and 1 base from J, with 10 bases in between. The CDR3 totals 15 residues. The CDR3 loop reads CASSISGGSNQPQHF. The CDR3, as DNA: TGTGCCAGTAGTATCTCGGGGGGCAGCAATCAGCCCCAGCATTTT. Full variable domain (missing parts from reference TRBV19 and TRBJ1-5): DGGITQSPKYLFRKEGQNVTLSCEQNLNHDAMYWYRQDPGQGLRLIYYSQIVNDFQKGDIAEGYSVSREKKESFPLTVTSAQKNPTAFYLCASSISGGSNQPQHFGDGTRLSIL.

The chain joins TRBV6-2 or TRBV6-3 to TRBJ2-7; D is unclear. Trimming pared 2 bases from V and 4 bases from J, leaving 6 bases between. Germline CDR1 MNHEY, CDR2 SVGEGT. There are 12 residues in the CDR3. CDR3 protein: CASSYSRYEQYF. In DNA, the CDR3 is TGTGCCAGCAGTTACAGCCGTTACGAGCAGTACTTC.

This chain links TRBV4-1 with TRBJ2-2; TRBD2 agrees at 9 bases. This CDR3 comprises 16 residues. Trimming took 8 bases from V and 3 from J; bases not matched to a gene: 10. Germline lookup yields CDR1 MGHRA and CDR2 YSYEKL. The CDR3 nucleotides read TGCGCCAGCCACCCAGCGGGGGGTCGAGACACCGGGGAGCTGTTTTTT. It codes for CASHPAGGRDTGELFF.

With respect to this clone: This sample also contains other DNA sequences that code for the same CDR3. The genes are TRBV7-9 and TRBJ1-1; 7 nucleotides agree with TRBD1. The V segment lost 4 bases and the J segment 5 bases; nucleotides outside the gene matches: 4. This CDR3 is built from 13 residues. Per the germline V gene, CDR1 is SEHNR and CDR2 is FQNEAQ (reference sequence). In DNA form, the CDR3 reads TGTGCCAGCAGCTCACAGGGGAATACTGAAGCTTTCTTT. This encodes CASSSQGNTEAFF.

About this clone: Other DNA sequences in the same sample also yield this CDR3. The CDR3 DNA is TGTGCCAGCAGCTTGGGACAGGGAAACAATCAGCCCCAGCATTTT. Its protein is CASSLGQGNNQPQHF. V and J are TRBV5-8 and TRBJ1-5; 7 positions agree with TRBD1. CDR1 is SGHTS, CDR2 YDEGEE, per germline. Trimming removed 0 bases from V and 3 bases from J; junction bases left unmatched: 3. This CDR3 is built from 15 residues.

This chain links TRBV6-5 with TRBJ1-2; 7 bases are shared with TRBD1. Germline-derived CDR1 and CDR2 are MNHEY and SVGAGI. V was clipped by 5 bases and J by 2 bases; unmatched bases: 2. CDR3 length equals 13 residues. CDR3 DNA: TGTGCCAGCAGTCGGACAGGAAACTATGGCTACACCTTC. The encoded protein is CASSRTGNYGYTF.

This sequence joins TRBV3-1 (or the pseudogene TRBV3-2) and TRBJ2-7; TRBD2 might be the D (6 bases). CDR1 and CDR2 from the germline V gene are LGHDT and YNNKEL (reference sequence). Trimming removed 6 bases at V and 7 bases at J, with 16 bases between. CDR3 length: 13 residues. The CDR3 bases are TGTGCCAGCAGAGCTAAACTGGGGAGGGAGCAGTACTTC. This encodes CASRAKLGREQYF.

The rearrangement uses TRBV2 and TRBJ1-6; perhaps TRBD1 as D (5 bases). Trimming took off 4 bases at V and 7 bases at J, with 17 bases between the two ends. The length of the CDR3 is 16 residues. Germline V gives CDR1 SNHLY, CDR2 FYNNEI. CDR3: CASSATQGSRNSPLHF. CDR3 bases: TGTGCCAGCAGTGCAACCCAGGGAAGCAGGAATTCACCCCTCCACTTT.

This clone has only a few counts. The chain links TRBV6-1 to TRBJ1-3, with a weak D call TRBD1 (5 bases). Trimming removed 2 bases at V and 0 bases at J, with 17 bases between. CDR1 and CDR2 from the germline V gene are MNHNS and SASEGT. This CDR3 has 18 residues. Here the CDR3 reads CASSEREGRGLSGNTIYF. CDR3 nucleotides: TGTGCCAGCAGTGAAAGGGAAGGGAGGGGACTCTCTGGAAACACCATATATTTT.

This clone was seen once. J is TRBJ2-5 and V is TRBV10-3; D is undetermined. There are 13 residues in the CDR3. Germline CDR1 and CDR2: ENHRY and SYGVKD. The V end lost 3 bases, the J end lost 1 base, and 6 bases lay between the germline ends. The CDR3 spells CAISESSQETQYF. The CDR3 nucleotides are TGTGCCATCAGTGAAAGTAGCCAAGAGACCCAGTACTTC.

The chain employs TRBV7-6 and TRBJ2-7, with TRBD2 as a possible D gene (7 bases). The CDR3 has 15 amino acids. V was trimmed by 1 base and J by 1 base, leaving 11 bases between them. Germline V gene data show CDR1 as SGHVS and CDR2 as FNYEAQ. Here the CDR3 reads CASSLGGGSSYEQYF. DNA of the CDR3: TGTGCCAGCAGCTTAGGGGGGGGCAGTTCCTACGAGCAGTACTTC.

This chain uses TRBV9 with TRBJ2-2, with no clear D. Germline CDR1 is SGDLS and CDR2 is YYNGEE. Between the trimmed V and J ends, which lost 4 bases and 4 bases, there was a span of 14 bases. This CDR3 has 15 amino acids. CDR3 loop: CASSPDGAPTGELFF. The CDR3 DNA reads as TGTGCCAGCAGCCCCGACGGAGCGCCCACCGGGGAGCTGTTTTTT. Variable domain in full (rest from reference TRBV9 and TRBJ2-2): DSGVTQTPKHLITATGQRVTLRCSPRSGDLSVYWYQQSLDQGLQFLIQYYNGEERAKGNILERFSAQQFPDLHSELNLSSLELGDSALYFCASSPDGAPTGELFFGEGSRLTVL.

The chain couples TRBV2 to TRBJ2-3; D not certain. The germline V gene has CDR1 SNHLY and CDR2 FYNNEI. CDR3 length equals 12 residues. V was shortened by 7 bases and J by 1 base, with 6 bases between the two germline ends. CDR3 DNA: TGTGCCAGCATCGGTGGCACAGATACGCAGTATTTT. Amino acids: CASIGGTDTQYF.

This chain joins TRBV6-5 and TRBJ1-5; D is unresolved. The V and J ends lost 5 bases and 4 bases respectively, with 12 bases between them. The CDR3 spans 14 residues. CDR1 and CDR2 (germline): MNHEY, SVGAGI. The DNA for the CDR3 is TGTGCCAGCAGTCCGGGTCATAATAATCAGCCCCAGCATTTT. It translates to CASSPGHNNQPQHF.

This rearrangement joins TRBV7-9 to TRBJ2-2, with TRBD1 matching 8 bases. The CDR3 runs to 16 residues. CDR1 is SEHNR and CDR2 is FQNEAQ in the germline V gene (reference sequence). J was trimmed by 0 bases and V by 6 bases; bases with no gene match: 6. In DNA form, the CDR3 reads TGTGCCAGCAGGAGGACAGGGAGCACGAACACCGGGGAGCTGTTTTTT. It is translated as CASRRTGSTNTGELFF.

This chain uses TRBV29-1 with TRBJ2-5, with D perhaps matching TRBD1 (6 bases). This CDR3 has 11 residues. The V gene's germline CDR1 is SQVTM and CDR2 ANQGSEA. In DNA form, the CDR3 reads TGCGTAGTTAGAGGGGGAGAGACCCAGTACTTC. Amino acid sequence: CVVRGGETQYF.

The rearrangement links TRBV12-3 or TRBV12-4 to TRBJ1-5, with 7 bases identical to TRBD1. With V trimmed by 5 bases and J by 5 bases, 3 bases remained unmatched. The CDR3 spans 13 residues. DNA of the CDR3: TGTGCCAGCAGTCCACAGGGGCATCAGCCCCAGCATTTT. Protein product: CASSPQGHQPQHF.

Notes on this clone: A junction end diverges from the germline sequence, so it may reflect a read error. V is TRBV7-6 and J is TRBJ1-2; TRBD1 aligns across 12 bases. The CDR3 is made up of 15 amino acids. The germline gives CDR1 SGHVS, CDR2 FNYEAQ. The CDR3 protein is CASSLEYRDRGPMAF. For the CDR3, the DNA is TGTGCCAGCAGCTTAGAGTACCGGGACAGGGGGCCTATGGCTTTC.

The chain employs TRBV6-5 and TRBJ2-3, with 8 bases lining up with TRBD1. The CDR3 sequence is 14 residues long. J gave up 4 bases and V 6 bases, and 6 bases lay outside the gene matches. In germline, CDR1 is MNHEY, CDR2 SVGAGI. The CDR3 is CASRGDRQADTQYF. CDR3 DNA sequence: TGTGCCAGCAGGGGGGACAGGCAAGCAGATACGCAGTATTTT.

The chain combines TRBV6-5 with TRBJ2-3; TRBD2 matches at 7 bases. The CDR3 sequence is 15 residues long. V lost 6 bases to trimming and J lost 10 bases; unmatched junction nucleotides: 16. CDR1 and CDR2 (germline): MNHEY, SVGAGI. The CDR3 sequence: CASRRGGGGLPAQYF. DNA for the CDR3: TGTGCCAGCAGGCGGGGTGGCGGGGGACTCCCTGCGCAGTATTTT.

The V gene is TRBV19, the J gene TRBJ2-5; D possibly corresponds to TRBD2 (5 bases). V lost 5 bases and J lost 5, with 21 bases in between. The CDR3 runs to 16 residues. Germline CDR1 and CDR2: LNHDA and SQIVND (reference sequence). The CDR3: CASSLREGMTRETQYF. The CDR3 coding sequence is TGTGCCAGTAGTCTTCGGGAAGGGATGACCCGGGAGACCCAGTACTTC.

V usage is TRBV2 and J usage is TRBJ2-3, with D unclear. V was clipped by 8 bases and J by 7 bases, with 10 bases between them. The CDR3 consists of 11 residues. Germline V gene sequence: CDR1 SNHLY, CDR2 FYNNEI. As DNA, the CDR3 is TGTGCCAGCGGAGAGAGAAATACGCAGTATTTT. It yields the protein CASGERNTQYF.

The J gene is TRBJ1-5, the V gene TRBV5-8; D call uncertain. Germline CDR1 SGHTS, CDR2 YDEGEE. This CDR3 is built from 16 residues. Trimming left V 3 bases short and J 5 bases short, with 18 bases between. CDR3 DNA: TGTGCCAGCAGCTCAGATCTCTTCGGCGGGGATCAGCCCCAGCATTTT. Translating gives CASSSDLFGGDQPQHF.

V gene TRBV9 combines with J gene TRBJ1-5; D uncertain. Germline CDR1 is SGDLS and CDR2 is YYNGEE. The CDR3 is made up of 13 amino acids. V dropped 3 bases and J dropped 0 bases, with 4 bases sitting between them. The CDR3, as DNA: TGTGCCAGCAGCGAGAGTAGCAATCAGCCCCAGCATTTT. Its translation: CASSESSNQPQHF.